Sequencing of this T cell receptor (beta chain) was carried out in a study of molecular identifiers for immune sequencing clone quantification. Notes on the study in general: Single-cell amounts of spiked Jurkat TCR RNA were reportedly detectable among 950,000 to 1,000,000 naive cells.

V was shortened by 4 bases and J by 0 bases, with 10 bases between the two germline ends. This CDR3 is 14 amino acids long. The germline gives CDR1 LGHNA, CDR2 YSLEER. Sequencing libraries of naive CD8 cells derived from around 20,000 to 1,000,000 sorted cells with 10%, 30% or 50% RNA. TCRdb itself ran the PCR reads through MiXCR, one entry per CDR3 protein. The top ten clones hold over 1.5% of a sample with 50,000 to 65,000 distinct CDR3 sequences, approximately 25% of them seen once. This clonotype came up once. Its cognate antigen is unknown. The TCR sequence derives from a human donor in good health. Some libraries in this study had Jurkat cell RNA spiked in. Sequencing was performed on naive CD8+ T cells from blood, with Jurkat cell RNA spiked in. Indicated subset: FACS-sorted CD8+CD4-CCR7+CD45RA+ naive T cells. The V call is TRBV4-3, the J call TRBJ2-7; TRBD2 is a possible D gene (5 bases). CDR3 coding DNA: TGCGCCAGCAGCCCACAGCGGACCTCCTACGAGCAGTACTTC. This sequence encodes CASSPQRTSYEQYF.